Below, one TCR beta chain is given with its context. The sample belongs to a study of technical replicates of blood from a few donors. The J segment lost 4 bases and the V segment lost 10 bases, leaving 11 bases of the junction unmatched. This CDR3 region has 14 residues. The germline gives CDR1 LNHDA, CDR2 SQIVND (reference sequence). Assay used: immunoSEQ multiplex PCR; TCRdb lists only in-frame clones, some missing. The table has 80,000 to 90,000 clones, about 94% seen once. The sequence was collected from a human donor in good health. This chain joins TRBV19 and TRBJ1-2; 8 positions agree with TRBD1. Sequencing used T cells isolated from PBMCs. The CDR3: CATADRATFYGYTF. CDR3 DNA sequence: TGTGCCACTGCGGACAGGGCCACATTCTATGGCTACACCTTC.